The T cell receptor beta chain under discussion was sequenced for a study of blood T cell repertoires in COVID-19. The V segment lost 4 bases and the J segment 7 bases; nucleotides outside the gene matches: 6. In germline, CDR1 is SGHVS, CDR2 FQNEAQ. This CDR3 is 14 amino acids long. Sequenced by immunoSEQ multiplex PCR; TCRdb stores in-frame clones only, minus some. The table lists approximately 140,000 clones, 84% of them singletons. Sequencing was carried out using peripheral blood. This TCR derives from a human donor in a cohort sampled during active COVID-19. V is TRBV7-8 and J is TRBJ2-7; 11 nucleotides match TRBD2. The CDR3 region has the DNA TGTGCCAGCAGCTATAGCGGGGGGGCGAATGAGCAGTACTTC. Its protein product is CASSYSGGANEQYF.